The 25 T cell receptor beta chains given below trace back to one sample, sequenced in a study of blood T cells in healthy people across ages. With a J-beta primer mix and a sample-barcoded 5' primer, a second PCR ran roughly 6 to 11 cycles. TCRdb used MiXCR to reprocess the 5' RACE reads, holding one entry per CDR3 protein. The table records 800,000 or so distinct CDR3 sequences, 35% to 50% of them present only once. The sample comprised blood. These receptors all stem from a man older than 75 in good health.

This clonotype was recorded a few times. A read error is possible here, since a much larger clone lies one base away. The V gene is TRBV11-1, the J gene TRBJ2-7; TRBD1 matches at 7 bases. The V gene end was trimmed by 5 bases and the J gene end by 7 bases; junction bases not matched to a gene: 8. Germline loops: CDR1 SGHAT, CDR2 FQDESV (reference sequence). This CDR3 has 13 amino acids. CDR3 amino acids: CASSRGQYGEQYF. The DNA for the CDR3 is TGTGCCAGCAGCCGGGGACAGTACGGTGAGCAGTACTTC. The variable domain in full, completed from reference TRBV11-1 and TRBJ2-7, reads EAEVAQSPRYKITEKSQAVAFWCDPISGHATLYWYRQILGQGPELLVQFQDESVVDDSQLPKDRFSAERLKGVDSTLKIQPAELGDSAMYLCASSRGQYGEQYFGPGTRLTVT.

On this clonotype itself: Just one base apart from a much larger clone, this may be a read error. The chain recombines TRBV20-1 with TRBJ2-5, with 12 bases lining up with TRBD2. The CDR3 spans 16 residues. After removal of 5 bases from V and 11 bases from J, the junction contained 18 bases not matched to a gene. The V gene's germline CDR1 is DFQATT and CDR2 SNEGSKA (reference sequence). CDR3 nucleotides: TGCAGTGCTCCAAAGCCGACTAGCGGGAGTGGAAATGAGCAGTACTTC. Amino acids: CSAPKPTSGSGNEQYF.

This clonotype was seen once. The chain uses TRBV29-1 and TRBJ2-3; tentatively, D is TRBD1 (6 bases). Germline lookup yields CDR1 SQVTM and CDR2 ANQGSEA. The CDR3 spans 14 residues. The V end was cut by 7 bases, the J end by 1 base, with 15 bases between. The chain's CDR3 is CSAITGPGTDTQYF. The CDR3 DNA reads TGCAGCGCGATAACAGGGCCCGGCACAGATACGCAGTATTTT.

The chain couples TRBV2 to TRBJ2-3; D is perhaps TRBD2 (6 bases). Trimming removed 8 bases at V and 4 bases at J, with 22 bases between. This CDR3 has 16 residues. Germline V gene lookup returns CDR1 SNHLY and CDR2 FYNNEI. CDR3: CASRRRAGSGADTQYF. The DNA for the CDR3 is TGTGCCAGCCGGAGACGGGCAGGGTCGGGAGCAGATACGCAGTATTTT.

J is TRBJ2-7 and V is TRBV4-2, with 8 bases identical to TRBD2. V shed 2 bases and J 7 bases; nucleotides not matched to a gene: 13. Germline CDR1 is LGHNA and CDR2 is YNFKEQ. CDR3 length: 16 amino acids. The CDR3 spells CASSQTPGGPSGEQYF. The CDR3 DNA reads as TGTGCCAGCAGCCAAACCCCGGGAGGGCCCTCGGGGGAGCAGTACTTC.

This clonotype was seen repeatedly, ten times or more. CDR3 sequence (DNA): TGTGCCAGCAGCTTCGACAACAATGAGCAGTTCTTC. This codes for CASSFDNNEQFF. The chain links TRBV11-1 to TRBJ2-1; D is unclear. Germline V gene lookup returns CDR1 SGHAT and CDR2 FQDESV (reference sequence). This CDR3 has 12 amino acids. V lost 3 bases and J 5 bases, leaving 5 bases between the germline ends.

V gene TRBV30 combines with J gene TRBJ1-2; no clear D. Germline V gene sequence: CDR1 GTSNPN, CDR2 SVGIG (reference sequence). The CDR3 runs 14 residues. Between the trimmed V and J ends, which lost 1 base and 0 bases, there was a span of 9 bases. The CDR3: CAWSGAETNYGYTF. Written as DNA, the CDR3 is TGTGCCTGGAGTGGCGCGGAGACTAACTATGGCTACACCTTC.

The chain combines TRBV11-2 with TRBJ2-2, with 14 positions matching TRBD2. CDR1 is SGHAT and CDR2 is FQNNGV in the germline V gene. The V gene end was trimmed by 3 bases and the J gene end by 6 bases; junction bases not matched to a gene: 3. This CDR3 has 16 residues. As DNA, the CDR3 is TGTGCCAGCAGCTTCCGACTAGCGGGAGGGCCCGGGGAGCTGTTTTTT. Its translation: CASSFRLAGGPGELFF.

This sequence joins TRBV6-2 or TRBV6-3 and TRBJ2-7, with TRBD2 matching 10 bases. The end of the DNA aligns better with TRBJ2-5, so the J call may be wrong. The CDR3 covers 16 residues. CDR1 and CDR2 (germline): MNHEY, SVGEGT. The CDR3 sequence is CASSILAGVGKGTQYF. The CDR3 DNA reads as TGTGCCAGCAGTATCCTAGCGGGAGTAGGAAAAGGGACCCAGTACTTC.

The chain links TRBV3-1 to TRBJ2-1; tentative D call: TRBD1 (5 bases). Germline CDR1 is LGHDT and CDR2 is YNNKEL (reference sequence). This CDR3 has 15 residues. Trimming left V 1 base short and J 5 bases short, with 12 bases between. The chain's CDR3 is CASSQGLGLHNEQFF. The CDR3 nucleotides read TGTGCCAGCAGCCAAGGCCTGGGGCTTCACAATGAGCAGTTCTTC.

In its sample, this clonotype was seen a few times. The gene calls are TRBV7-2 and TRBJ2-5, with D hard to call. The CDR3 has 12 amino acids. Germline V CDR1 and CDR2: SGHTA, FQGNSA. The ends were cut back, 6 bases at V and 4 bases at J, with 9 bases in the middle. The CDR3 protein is CASRSNTETQYF. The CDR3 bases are TGTGCCAGCAGATCTAATACAGAGACCCAGTACTTC.

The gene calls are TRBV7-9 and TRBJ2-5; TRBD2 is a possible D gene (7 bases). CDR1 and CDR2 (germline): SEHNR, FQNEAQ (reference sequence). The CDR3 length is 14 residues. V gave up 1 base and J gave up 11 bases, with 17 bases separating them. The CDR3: CASSLDGGLAEQYF. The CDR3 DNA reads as TGTGCCAGCAGCTTAGACGGGGGGCTGGCTGAGCAGTACTTC.

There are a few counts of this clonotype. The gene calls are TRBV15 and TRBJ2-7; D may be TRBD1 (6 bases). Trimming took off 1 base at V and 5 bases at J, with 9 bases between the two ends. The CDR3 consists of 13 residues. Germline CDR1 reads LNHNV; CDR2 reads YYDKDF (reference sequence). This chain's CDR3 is CATSRAGVNEQYF. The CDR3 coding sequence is TGTGCCACCAGCAGAGCAGGGGTGAACGAGCAGTACTTC. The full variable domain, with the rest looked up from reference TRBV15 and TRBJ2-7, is DAMVIQNPRYQVTQFGKPVTLSCSQTLNHNVMYWYQQKSSQAPKLLFHYYDKDFNNEADTPDNFQSRRPNTSFCFLDIRSPGLGDTAMYLCATSRAGVNEQYFGPGTRLTVT.

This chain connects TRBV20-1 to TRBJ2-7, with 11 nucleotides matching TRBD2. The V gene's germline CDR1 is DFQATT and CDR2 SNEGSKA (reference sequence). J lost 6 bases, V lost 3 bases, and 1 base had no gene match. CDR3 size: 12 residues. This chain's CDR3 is CSASTSGSEQYF. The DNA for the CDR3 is TGCAGTGCTAGTACTAGCGGGAGCGAGCAGTACTTC.

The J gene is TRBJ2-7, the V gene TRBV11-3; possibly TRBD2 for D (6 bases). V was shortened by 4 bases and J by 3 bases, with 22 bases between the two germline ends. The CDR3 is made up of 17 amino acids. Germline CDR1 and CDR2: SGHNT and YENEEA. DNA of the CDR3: TGTGCCAGCAGCTCCCTCCGGGACTCCAGTAGATTCTACGAGCAGTACTTC. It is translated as CASSSLRDSSRFYEQYF. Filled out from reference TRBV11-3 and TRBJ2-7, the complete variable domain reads EAGVVQSPRYKIIEKKQPVAFWCNPISGHNTLYWYLQNLGQGPELLIRYENEEAVDDSQLPKDRFSAERLKGVDSTLKIQPAELGDSAVYLCASSSLRDSSRFYEQYFGPGTRLTVT.

The CDR3, as DNA: TGCGCCACCTCTAACGAGAGAGGGTGGGAGACCCAGTACTTC. Residues: CATSNERGWETQYF. The chain employs TRBV5-1 and TRBJ2-7, with D maybe TRBD2 (5 bases). The closer fit of TRBJ2-5 to the DNA end suggests the J call may be wrong. CDR3 length: 14 amino acids. Germline assignment: CDR1 SGHRS and CDR2 YFSETQ.

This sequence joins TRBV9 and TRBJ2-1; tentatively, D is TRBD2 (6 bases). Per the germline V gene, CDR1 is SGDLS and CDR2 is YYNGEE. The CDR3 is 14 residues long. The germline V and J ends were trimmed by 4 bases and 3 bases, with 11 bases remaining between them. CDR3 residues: CASSPRTNYNEQFF. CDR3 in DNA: TGTGCCAGCAGCCCTCGGACTAACTACAATGAGCAGTTCTTC.

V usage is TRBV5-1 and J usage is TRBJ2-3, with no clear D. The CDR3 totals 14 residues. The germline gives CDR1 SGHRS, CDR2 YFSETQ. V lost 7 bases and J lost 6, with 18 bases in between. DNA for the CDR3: TGCGCCAGCCGCCGTGGAGAGGCCCAGGATACGCAGTATTTT. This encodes CASRRGEAQDTQYF.

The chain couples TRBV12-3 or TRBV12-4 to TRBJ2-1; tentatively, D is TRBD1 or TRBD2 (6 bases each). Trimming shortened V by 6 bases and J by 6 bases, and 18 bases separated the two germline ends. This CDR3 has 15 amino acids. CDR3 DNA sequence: TGTGCCAGCAGCGATGGCAGCGGAGGGGGCAATGAGCAGTTCTTC. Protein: CASSDGSGGGNEQFF.

In nucleotides, the CDR3 is TGTGCCAGCAGCCATGTCGGCGGGGGAGTCTCCTACGAGCAGTACTTC. Amino acid sequence: CASSHVGGGVSYEQYF. The chain carries TRBV3-1 and TRBJ2-7; the match to TRBD2 covers 7 bases. J lost 0 bases, V lost 3 bases, and 8 bases had no gene match. Germline V CDR1 and CDR2: LGHDT, YNNKEL (reference sequence). The CDR3 consists of 16 residues.

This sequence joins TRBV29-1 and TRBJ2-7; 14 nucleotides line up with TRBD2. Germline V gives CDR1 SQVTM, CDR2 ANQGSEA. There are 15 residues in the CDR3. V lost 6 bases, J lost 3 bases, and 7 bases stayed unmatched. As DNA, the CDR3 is TGCAGCGTCCCGGGACTAGCGGGAGCGAACTACGAGCAGTACTTC. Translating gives CSVPGLAGANYEQYF.

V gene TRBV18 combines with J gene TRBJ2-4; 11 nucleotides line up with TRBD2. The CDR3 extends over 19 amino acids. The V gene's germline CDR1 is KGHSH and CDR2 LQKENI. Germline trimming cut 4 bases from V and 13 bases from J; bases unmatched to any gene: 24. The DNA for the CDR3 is TGTGCCAGCTCACAAGACCGAGCTAGCGGGAGGCTATCCTACAATGAGCAGTACTTC. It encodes CASSQDRASGRLSYNEQYF. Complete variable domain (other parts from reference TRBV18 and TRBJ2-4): NAGVMQNPRHLVRRRGQEARLRCSPMKGHSHVYWYRQLPEEGLKFMVYLQKENIIDESGMPKERFSAEFPKEGPSILRIQQVVRGDSAAYFCASSQDRASGRLSYNEQYFGAGTRLSVL.

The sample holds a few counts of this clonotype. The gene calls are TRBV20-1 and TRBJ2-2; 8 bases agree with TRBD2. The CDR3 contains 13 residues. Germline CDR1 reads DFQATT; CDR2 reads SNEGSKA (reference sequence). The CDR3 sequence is CSASGRVTGELFF. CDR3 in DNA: TGCAGCGCGAGCGGGAGAGTTACCGGGGAGCTGTTTTTT.

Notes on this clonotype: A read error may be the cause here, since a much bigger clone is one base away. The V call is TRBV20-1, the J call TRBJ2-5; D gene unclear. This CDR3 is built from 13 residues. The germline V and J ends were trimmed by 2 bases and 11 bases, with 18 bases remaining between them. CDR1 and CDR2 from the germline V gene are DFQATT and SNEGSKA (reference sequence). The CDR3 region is CSARRSRTDEQYF. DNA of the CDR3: TGCAGTGCTAGACGTAGCCGAACGGATGAGCAGTACTTC.

For the CDR3, the DNA is TGTGCCAGCAGCGTCCTACCGGGACAGAGAAAGGGCTACACCTTC. Protein sequence: CASSVLPGQRKGYTF. The gene calls are TRBV9 and TRBJ1-2; 7 positions agree with TRBD1. V was clipped by 2 bases and J by 8 bases; unmatched bases: 12. Germline V gives CDR1 SGDLS, CDR2 YYNGEE. The CDR3 contains 15 residues.